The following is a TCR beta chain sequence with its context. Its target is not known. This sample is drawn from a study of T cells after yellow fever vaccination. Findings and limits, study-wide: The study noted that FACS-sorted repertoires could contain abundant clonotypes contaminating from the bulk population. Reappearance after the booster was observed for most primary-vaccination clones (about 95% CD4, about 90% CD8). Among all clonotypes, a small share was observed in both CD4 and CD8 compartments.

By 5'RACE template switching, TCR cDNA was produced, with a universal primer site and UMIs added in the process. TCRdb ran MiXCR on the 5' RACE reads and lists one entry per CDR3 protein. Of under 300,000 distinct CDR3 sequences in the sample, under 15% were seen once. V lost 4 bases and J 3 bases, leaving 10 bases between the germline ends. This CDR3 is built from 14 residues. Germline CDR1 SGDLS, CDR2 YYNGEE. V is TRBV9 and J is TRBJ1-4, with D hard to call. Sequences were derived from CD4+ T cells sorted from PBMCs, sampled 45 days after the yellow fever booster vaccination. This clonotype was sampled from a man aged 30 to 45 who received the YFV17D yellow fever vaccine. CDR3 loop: CASSIGSSNEKLFF. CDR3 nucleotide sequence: TGTGCCAGCAGCATCGGGTCCTCTAATGAAAAACTGTTTTTT.